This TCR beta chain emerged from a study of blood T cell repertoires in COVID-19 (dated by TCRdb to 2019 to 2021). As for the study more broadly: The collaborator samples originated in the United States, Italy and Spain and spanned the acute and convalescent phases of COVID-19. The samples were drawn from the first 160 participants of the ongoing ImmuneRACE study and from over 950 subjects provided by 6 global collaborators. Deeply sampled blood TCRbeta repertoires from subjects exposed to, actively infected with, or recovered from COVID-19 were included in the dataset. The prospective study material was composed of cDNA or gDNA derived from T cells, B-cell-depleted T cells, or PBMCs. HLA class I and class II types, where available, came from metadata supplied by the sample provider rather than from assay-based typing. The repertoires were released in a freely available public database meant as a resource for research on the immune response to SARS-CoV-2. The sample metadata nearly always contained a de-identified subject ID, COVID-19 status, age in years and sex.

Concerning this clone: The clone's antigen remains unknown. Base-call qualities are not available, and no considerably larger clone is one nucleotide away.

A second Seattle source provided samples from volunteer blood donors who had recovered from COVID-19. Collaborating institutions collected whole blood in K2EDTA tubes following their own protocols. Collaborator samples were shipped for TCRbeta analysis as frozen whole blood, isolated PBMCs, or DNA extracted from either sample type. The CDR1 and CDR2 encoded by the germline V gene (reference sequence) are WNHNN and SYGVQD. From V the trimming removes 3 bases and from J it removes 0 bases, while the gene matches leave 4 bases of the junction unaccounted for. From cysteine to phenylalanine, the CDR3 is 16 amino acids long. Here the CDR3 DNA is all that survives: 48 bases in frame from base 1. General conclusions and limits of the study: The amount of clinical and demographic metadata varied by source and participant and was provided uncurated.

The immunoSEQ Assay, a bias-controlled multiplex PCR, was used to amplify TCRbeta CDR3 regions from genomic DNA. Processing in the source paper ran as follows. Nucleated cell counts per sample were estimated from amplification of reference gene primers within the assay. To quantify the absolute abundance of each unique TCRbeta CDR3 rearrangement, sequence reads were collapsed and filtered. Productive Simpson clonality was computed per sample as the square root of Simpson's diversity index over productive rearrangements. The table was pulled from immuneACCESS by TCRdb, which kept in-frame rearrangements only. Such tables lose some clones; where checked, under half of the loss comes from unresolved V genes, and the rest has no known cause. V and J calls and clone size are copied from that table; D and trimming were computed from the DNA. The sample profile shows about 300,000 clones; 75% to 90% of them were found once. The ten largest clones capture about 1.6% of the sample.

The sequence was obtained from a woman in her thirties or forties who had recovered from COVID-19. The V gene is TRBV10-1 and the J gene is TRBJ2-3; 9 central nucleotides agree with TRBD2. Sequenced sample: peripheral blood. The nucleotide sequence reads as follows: TGCGCCAGCAGTGAAGGCCTAGCGGGAAGCACAGATACGCAGTATTTT. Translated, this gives CASSEGLAGSTDTQYF.